The source of this T cell receptor beta chain is a study of regulatory T cells in long-lasting Graves disease. Study context: Those Graves' patients who were newly diagnosed had been on antithyroid drugs under 3 months.

Investigators prepared the TCR beta libraries by applying iRepertoire HTBI primers and Arm-PCR of CDR3 regions. Each CDR3 protein gets one entry after TCRdb re-called the multiplex PCR reads with MiXCR. The sample holds approximately 400,000 distinct CDR3 sequences, about 14% seen once. This clonotype has a handful of counts. The CDR3 loop spans 14 amino acids. The V and J ends lost 6 bases and 5 bases respectively, with 17 bases between them. Germline V CDR1 and CDR2: DFQATT, SNEGSKA (reference sequence). Time point of the sample: newly diagnosed GD, antithyroid drugs for less than 3 months. The TCR library was prepared using RNA isolated from PBMCs. One endocrinology department in Xi'an, China, was where patients came from.

The receptor was isolated from a female donor with Graves disease. The V call is TRBV20-1, the J call TRBJ1-5, with D unclear. Sequences were derived from peripheral blood mononuclear cells (PBMCs), sampled at new diagnosis, from a patient treated with antithyroid drugs. CDR3 loop: CSAVPGEGDQPQHF. As DNA, the CDR3 is TGCAGTGCCGTCCCGGGCGAGGGAGATCAGCCCCAGCATTTT.